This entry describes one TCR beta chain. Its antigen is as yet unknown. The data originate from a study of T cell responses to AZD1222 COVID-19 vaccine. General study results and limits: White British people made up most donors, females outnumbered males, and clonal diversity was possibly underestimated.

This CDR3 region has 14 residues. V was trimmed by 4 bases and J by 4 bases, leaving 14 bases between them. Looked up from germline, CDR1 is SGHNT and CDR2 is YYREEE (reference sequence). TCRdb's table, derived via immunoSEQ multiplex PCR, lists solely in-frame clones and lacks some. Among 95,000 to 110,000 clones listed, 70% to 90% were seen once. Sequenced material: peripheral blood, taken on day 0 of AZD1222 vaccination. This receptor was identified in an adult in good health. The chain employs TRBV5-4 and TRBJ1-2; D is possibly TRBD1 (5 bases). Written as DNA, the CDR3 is TGTGCCAGCAGCCCCTCGGGGGGAGGCTATGGCTACACCTTC. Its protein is CASSPSGGGYGYTF.